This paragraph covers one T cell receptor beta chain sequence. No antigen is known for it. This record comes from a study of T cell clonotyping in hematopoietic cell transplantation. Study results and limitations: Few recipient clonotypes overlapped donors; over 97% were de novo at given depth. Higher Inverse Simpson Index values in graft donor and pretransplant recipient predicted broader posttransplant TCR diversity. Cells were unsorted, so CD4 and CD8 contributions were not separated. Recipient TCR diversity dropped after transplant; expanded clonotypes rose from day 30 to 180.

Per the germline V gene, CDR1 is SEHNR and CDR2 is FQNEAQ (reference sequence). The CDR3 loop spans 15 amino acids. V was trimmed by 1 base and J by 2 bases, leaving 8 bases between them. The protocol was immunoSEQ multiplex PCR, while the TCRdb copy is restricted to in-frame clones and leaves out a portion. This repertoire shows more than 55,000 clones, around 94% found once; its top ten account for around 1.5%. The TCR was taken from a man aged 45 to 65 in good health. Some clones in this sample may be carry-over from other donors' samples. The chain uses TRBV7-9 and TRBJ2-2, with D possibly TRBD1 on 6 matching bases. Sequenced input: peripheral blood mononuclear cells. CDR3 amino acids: CASSLEGVNTGELFF. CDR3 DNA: TGTGCCAGCAGCTTAGAGGGGGTCAACACCGGGGAGCTGTTTTTT.